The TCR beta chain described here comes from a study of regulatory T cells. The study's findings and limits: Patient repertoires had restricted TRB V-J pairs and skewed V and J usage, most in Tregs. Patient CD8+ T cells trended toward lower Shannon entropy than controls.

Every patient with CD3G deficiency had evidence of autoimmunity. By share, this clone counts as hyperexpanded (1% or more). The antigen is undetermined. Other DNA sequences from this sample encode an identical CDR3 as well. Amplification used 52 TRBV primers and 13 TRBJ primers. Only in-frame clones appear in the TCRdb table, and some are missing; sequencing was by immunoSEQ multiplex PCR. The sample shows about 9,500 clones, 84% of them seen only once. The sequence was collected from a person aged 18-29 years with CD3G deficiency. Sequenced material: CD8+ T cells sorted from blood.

The CDR3 loop is CASSVGETEAFF. The CDR3 DNA reads TGTGCCAGCAGTGTGGGGGAAACTGAAGCTTTCTTT. The chain uses TRBV6-1 and TRBJ1-1; D is perhaps TRBD1 (5 bases). Trimming shortened V by 4 bases and J by 5 bases, and 8 bases separated the two germline ends. The CDR3 is made up of 12 amino acids. The V gene's germline CDR1 is MNHNS and CDR2 SASEGT.